The 12 T cell receptor beta chains listed next were all sequenced from one sample in a study of shared clonotypes between healthy human individuals. Repertoires were generated with immunoSEQ multiplex PCR, while TCRdb's copy carries only in-frame clones and drops some. The sample records roughly 2.6 million clones, around 90% being singletons. Input material: naive CD4+ T cells sorted from blood. Subset defined: CD45RA+ positively selected. The receptors here all came from a man in his late teens or twenties in good health.

V gene TRBV5-1 combines with J gene TRBJ2-7; either TRBD1 or TRBD2 may supply D (5 bases each). Germline CDR1 and CDR2: SGHRS and YFSETQ. This CDR3 region has 13 residues. V was clipped by 5 bases and J by 6 bases, with 15 bases between them. The CDR3 here is CASSPSRGSEQYF. In DNA form, the CDR3 reads TGCGCCAGCAGTCCCTCGAGGGGATCCGAGCAGTACTTC.

The DNA of the CDR3 is TGTGCCAGCAGTCCAGGGTTCGGAAACACCATATATTTT. The encoded protein is CASSPGFGNTIYF. The chain recombines TRBV7-2 with TRBJ1-3; a possible D gene is TRBD1 (5 bases). The CDR3 is 13 amino acids. Germline V gene sequence: CDR1 SGHTA, CDR2 FQGNSA. Deletions cut 6 bases from V and 4 bases from J, with 10 bases between. Filled out from reference TRBV7-2 and TRBJ1-3, the complete variable domain reads GAGVSQSPSNKVTEKGKDVELRCDPISGHTALYWYRQSLGQGLEFLIYFQGNSAPDKSGLPSDRFSAERTGGSVSTLTIQRTQQEDSAVYLCASSPGFGNTIYFGEGSWLTVV.

This clone was counted a single time. This chain joins TRBV6-1 and TRBJ2-4; D possibly matches TRBD1 or TRBD2 (6 bases each). Deletions cut 4 bases from V and 4 bases from J, with 11 bases between. CDR1 is MNHNS and CDR2 is SASEGT in the germline V gene. This CDR3 has 14 residues. The CDR3 DNA follows: TGTGCCAGCAGTGCCCGGGGGCGGAAAAACATTCAGTACTTC. This sequence encodes CASSARGRKNIQYF.

The chain is built from TRBV10-3 and TRBJ1-1; tentative D call: TRBD1 (5 bases). V lost 7 bases and J lost 5, with 11 bases in between. CDR1 is ENHRY, CDR2 SYGVKD, per germline. There are 12 residues in the CDR3. The chain's CDR3 is CAIMGGGTEAFF. Written as DNA, the CDR3 is TGTGCCATCATGGGGGGAGGGACTGAAGCTTTCTTT.

The chain combines TRBV9 with TRBJ2-2; D gene unclear. Germline CDR1 and CDR2: SGDLS and YYNGEE. Deletions cut 6 bases from V and 2 bases from J, with 11 bases between. The CDR3 runs to 14 residues. CDR3 in amino acids: CASTRQVNTGELFF. CDR3 DNA sequence: TGTGCCAGCACCCGGCAAGTAAACACCGGGGAGCTGTTTTTT.

The chain uses TRBV10-3 and TRBJ2-7; no definite D call. The CDR3 has 13 amino acids. The ends were cut back, 8 bases at V and 3 bases at J, with 14 bases in the middle. The germline gives CDR1 ENHRY, CDR2 SYGVKD. CDR3 sequence reads: CAIPRNGYYEQYF. CDR3 DNA sequence: TGTGCCATCCCCCGGAACGGGTACTACGAGCAGTACTTC.

The chain carries TRBV5-6 and TRBJ2-3; TRBD1 aligns across 8 bases. CDR1 SGHDT and CDR2 YYEEEE come from the germline V gene. This CDR3 contains 16 residues. Trimming cost V 2 bases and J 4 bases; bases outside gene matches: 9. The DNA of the CDR3 is TGTGCCAGCAGCTTATCCCTCAGGGGGCGCCCAGATACGCAGTATTTT. This encodes CASSLSLRGRPDTQYF. Based on the CDR3 plus reference TRBV5-6 and TRBJ2-3, the full variable domain is DAGVTQSPTHLIKTRGQQVTLRCSPKSGHDTVSWYQQALGQGPQFIFQYYEEEERQRGNFPDRFSGHQFPNYSSELNVNALLLGDSALYLCASSLSLRGRPDTQYFGPGTRLTVL.

V is TRBV5-1 and J is TRBJ1-3; 8 nucleotides agree with TRBD1. The V segment lost 4 bases and the J segment 1 base; nucleotides outside the gene matches: 7. The germline V gene encodes CDR1 SGHRS and CDR2 YFSETQ. CDR3 length: 16 residues. The chain's CDR3 is CASSRTGTGSGNTIYF. Here the CDR3 DNA reads TGCGCCAGCAGCAGAACCGGGACAGGATCTGGAAACACCATATATTTT.

This clone was recorded a few times. This rearrangement joins TRBV27 to TRBJ1-6; TRBD1 matches 8 bases. Germline V gene sequence: CDR1 MNHEY, CDR2 SMNVEV (reference sequence). CDR3 size: 14 residues. V was clipped by 8 bases and J by 7 bases; unmatched bases: 7. The CDR3 here is CASRKDRANSPLHF. DNA of the CDR3: TGTGCCAGCCGAAAGGACAGGGCAAATTCACCCCTCCACTTT.

This chain connects TRBV5-1 to TRBJ2-5; 9 bases line up with TRBD1. From germline, CDR1 is SGHRS and CDR2 YFSETQ. The CDR3 loop spans 13 amino acids. With 4 bases clipped from V and 4 bases from J, the junction kept 2 bases outside the gene matches. The CDR3 protein is CASSRGQGETQYF. The CDR3 bases are TGCGCCAGCAGCCGGGGACAGGGAGAGACCCAGTACTTC.

In its sample, this clone was seen a few times. V usage is TRBV4-1 and J usage is TRBJ1-1, with D possibly TRBD1 on 6 matching bases. The V end was cut by 2 bases, the J end by 12 bases, with 10 bases between. Germline-derived CDR1 and CDR2 are MGHRA and YSYEKL. CDR3 length: 11 amino acids. CDR3 sequence reads: CASSQNRVTFF. As DNA, the CDR3 is TGCGCCAGCAGCCAAAACAGGGTCACTTTCTTT.

The rearrangement uses TRBV27 and TRBJ1-5, with D perhaps TRBD1 (6 bases). Germline CDR1 and CDR2: MNHEY and SMNVEV (reference sequence). The CDR3 extends over 18 amino acids. The V and J ends lost 0 bases and 4 bases respectively, with 19 bases between them. The CDR3 protein is CASSLSSPDRAGNQPQHF. The DNA of the CDR3 is TGTGCCAGCAGTTTATCGTCCCCGGACAGAGCGGGAAATCAGCCCCAGCATTTT.